These 22 T cell receptor beta chains were sequenced from one sample in a study of T cells after posttransplantation cyclophosphamide. TCRdb keeps only in-frame clones here, not all; method: immunoSEQ multiplex PCR. The sample contains more than 10,000 clones, about 80% of which appear only once. Sequenced input: memory CD4+ T cells sorted from PBMCs. The source of these receptors is a man aged 45 to 65 in good health, CMV-negative, and a related stem cell transplant donor.

The rearrangement joins TRBV6-5 to TRBJ1-2, with 9 bases identical to TRBD1. Per the germline V gene, CDR1 is MNHEY and CDR2 is SVGAGI. The CDR3 has 14 amino acids. J gave up 6 bases and V 6 bases, and 8 bases lay outside the gene matches. CDR3 residues: CASSTGQGRNGYTF. The CDR3 DNA sequence: TGTGCCAGCAGCACCGGACAGGGGCGGAATGGCTACACCTTC.

The chain combines TRBV30 with TRBJ2-7; 11 bases fit TRBD2. Germline V lookup: CDR1 GTSNPN, CDR2 SVGIG (reference sequence). This CDR3 is built from 15 residues. The trim removed 2 bases at V and 3 bases at J, leaving 6 bases unmatched. The CDR3 coding sequence is TGTGCCTGGAGTATCGGGACTAGCGGCATCTACGAGCAGTACTTC. Protein sequence: CAWSIGTSGIYEQYF. The full variable domain, completed using reference TRBV30 and TRBJ2-7, is SQTIHQWPATLVQPVGSPLSLECTVEGTSNPNLYWYRQAAGRGLQLLFYSVGIGQISSEVPQNLSASRPQDRQFILSSKKLLLSDSGFYLCAWSIGTSGIYEQYFGPGTRLTVT.

The chain recombines TRBV27 with TRBJ2-1; D is possibly TRBD1 (5 bases). Trimming left V 2 bases short and J 2 bases short, with 10 bases between. Germline CDR1 reads MNHEY; CDR2 reads SMNVEV (reference sequence). The CDR3 extends over 15 amino acids. The CDR3 spells CASSLEYRTYNEQFF. The CDR3 nucleotides are TGTGCCAGCAGTTTAGAGTACAGGACCTACAATGAGCAGTTCTTC.

The rearrangement uses TRBV27 and TRBJ1-2; 8 bases line up with TRBD1. Germline CDR1 is MNHEY and CDR2 is SMNVEV (reference sequence). The CDR3 totals 15 residues. Unmatched junction bases numbered 14, after V lost 6 bases and J lost 8 bases. The CDR3 nucleotides read TGTGCCAGCAGCCCTTTTCCGCAGGGGGCGTTCGGCTACACCTTC. This codes for CASSPFPQGAFGYTF.

The chain uses TRBV10-2 and TRBJ2-2; tentative D call: TRBD2 (6 bases). CDR3 length: 13 amino acids. Germline loops: CDR1 WSHSY, CDR2 SAAADI. V was cut by 8 bases and J by 5 bases, with 12 bases left in between. CDR3 DNA: TGCGCCAGCGGGGGACTTATTACCGGGGAGCTGTTTTTT. It specifies CASGGLITGELFF.

The rearrangement joins TRBV9 to TRBJ2-7; no reliable D call. This CDR3 has 14 residues. The V gene's germline CDR1 is SGDLS and CDR2 YYNGEE. Between the trimmed V and J ends, which lost 4 bases and 4 bases, there was a span of 15 bases. CDR3 protein: CASSTTRRGYEQYF. CDR3 nucleotide sequence: TGTGCCAGCAGCACGACTCGACGTGGGTACGAGCAGTACTTC.

The J gene is TRBJ1-1, the V gene TRBV5-1; no definite D call. Per the germline V gene, CDR1 is SGHRS and CDR2 is YFSETQ. This CDR3 has 15 amino acids. Trimming cost V 2 bases and J 4 bases, with 15 bases left between them. The CDR3 DNA reads TGCGCCAGCAGCTTTGGCGGGATCCGGTCCACTGAAGCTTTCTTT. This gives the protein CASSFGGIRSTEAFF.

V gene TRBV7-2 combines with J gene TRBJ1-5; 10 bases map to TRBD1. Trimming removed 0 bases from V and 7 bases from J; junction bases left unmatched: 6. Germline CDR1 SGHTA, CDR2 FQGNSA. The CDR3 loop spans 16 amino acids. The CDR3 DNA reads TGTGCCAGCAGCTTAGCGACAGGGGGCTCTCTACAGCCCCAGCATTTT. Protein: CASSLATGGSLQPQHF.

The chain uses TRBV18 and TRBJ2-3; 8 nucleotides align to TRBD1. Trimming took 0 bases from V and 6 from J; bases not matched to a gene: 5. The CDR3 is 15 amino acids. Germline CDR1 KGHSH, CDR2 LQKENI. CDR3 nucleotide sequence: TGTGCCAGCTCACCACCTTCCAGGGGGCTGGATACGCAGTATTTT. Translated: CASSPPSRGLDTQYF.

This clone has just one count. The chain joins TRBV11-2 to TRBJ1-1; 8 bases match TRBD1. The CDR3 totals 16 residues. Per germline, CDR1 SGHAT and CDR2 FQNNGV. The trim removed 6 bases at V and 9 bases at J, leaving 18 bases unmatched. The CDR3 DNA sequence: TGTGCCAGCAGTCTATGGGGGGCAGGGGGCGGATTTAAAGCTTTCTTT. This sequence encodes CASSLWGAGGGFKAFF.

This clone was observed a handful of times. The rearrangement joins TRBV2 to TRBJ2-1, with TRBD2 identical over 8 bases. Germline CDR1 SNHLY, CDR2 FYNNEI. Trimming took 7 bases from V and 3 from J; bases not matched to a gene: 5. The length of the CDR3 is 14 residues. The DNA of the CDR3 is TGTGCCAGCATTCACAGCGGGGGCTACAATGAGCAGTTCTTC. The encoded protein is CASIHSGGYNEQFF.

The chain joins TRBV5-1 to TRBJ1-5, with TRBD1 matching over 9 bases. CDR1 and CDR2 from the germline V gene are SGHRS and YFSETQ. V shed 0 bases and J 5 bases; nucleotides not matched to a gene: 3. CDR3 size: 15 residues. In DNA, the CDR3 is TGCGCCAGCAGCTTGGGACAGGGGGGAGATCAGCCCCAGCATTTT. Translated, it gives CASSLGQGGDQPQHF.

V and J are TRBV4-3 and TRBJ2-3; TRBD1 matches 10 bases. The CDR3 is 18 amino acids. J lost 5 bases, V lost 0 bases, and 11 bases had no gene match. Germline V gene sequence: CDR1 LGHNA, CDR2 YSLEER. CDR3 DNA sequence: TGCGCCAGCAGCCAAGAGGCCCGGACAGGGGGGATGCGAGATACGCAGTATTTT. Protein: CASSQEARTGGMRDTQYF.

The chain carries TRBV7-9 and TRBJ2-5; the D is unclear. The V gene's germline CDR1 is SEHNR and CDR2 FQNEAQ (reference sequence). This CDR3 has 17 residues. Trimming removed 1 base at V and 0 bases at J, with 15 bases between. The CDR3 coding sequence is TGTGCCAGCAGCTTAGTTGTGGGCAGGAAGGACCAAGAGACCCAGTACTTC. Its translation: CASSLVVGRKDQETQYF.

The chain carries TRBV6-1 and TRBJ1-2, with TRBD1 as a possible D gene (5 bases). Germline loops: CDR1 MNHNS, CDR2 SASEGT. The CDR3 totals 13 residues. The V gene lost 4 bases and the J gene lost 9 bases, with 15 bases spanning the gap. CDR3 sequence reads: CASSVGTPGSYTF. The DNA for the CDR3 is TGTGCCAGCAGTGTGGGGACTCCAGGAAGCTACACCTTC.

J is TRBJ2-1 and V is TRBV5-4; 9 nucleotides line up with TRBD2. Germline CDR1 SGHNT, CDR2 YYREEE (reference sequence). V shed 4 bases and J 7 bases; nucleotides not matched to a gene: 12. This CDR3 contains 16 residues. Here the CDR3 reads CASSPHGGGALNEQFF. As DNA, the CDR3 is TGTGCCAGCAGCCCCCATGGCGGGGGGGCTTTGAATGAGCAGTTCTTC. Combining the CDR3 with reference TRBV5-4 and TRBJ2-1 gives the whole variable domain ETGVTQSPTHLIKTRGQQVTLRCSSQSGHNTVSWYQQALGQGPQFIFQYYREEENGRGNFPPRFSGLQFPNYSSELNVNALELDDSALYLCASSPHGGGALNEQFFGPGTRLTVL.

The chain joins TRBV6-1 to TRBJ1-5, with D possibly matching TRBD1 (6 bases). This CDR3 spans 15 amino acids. The germline V and J ends were trimmed by 7 bases and 5 bases, with 18 bases remaining between them. Germline V gene sequence: CDR1 MNHNS, CDR2 SASEGT. CDR3 in amino acids: CASKSGQYSDQPQHF. The CDR3 DNA sequence: TGTGCCAGCAAGTCGGGACAATACTCAGATCAGCCCCAGCATTTT.

V and J are TRBV15 and TRBJ2-2; 10 nucleotides line up with TRBD2. The CDR3 is made up of 15 amino acids. Germline V lookup: CDR1 LNHNV, CDR2 YYDKDF (reference sequence). The V segment lost 5 bases and the J segment 1 base; nucleotides outside the gene matches: 1. CDR3 DNA: TGTGCCACCAGCCTAGCGGGGGAGAACACCGGGGAGCTGTTTTTT. This translates into CATSLAGENTGELFF.

The chain joins TRBV30 to TRBJ2-5; a weak D match, TRBD2 (5 bases). The germline V and J ends were trimmed by 3 bases and 2 bases, with 13 bases remaining between them. The germline gives CDR1 GTSNPN, CDR2 SVGIG (reference sequence). The CDR3 is 14 residues long. The CDR3 DNA reads TGTGCCTGGAGAAAGCGGAGGATACAAGAGACCCAGTACTTC. Translated: CAWRKRRIQETQYF. The full variable domain, completed using reference TRBV30 and TRBJ2-5, is SQTIHQWPATLVQPVGSPLSLECTVEGTSNPNLYWYRQAAGRGLQLLFYSVGIGQISSEVPQNLSASRPQDRQFILSSKKLLLSDSGFYLCAWRKRRIQETQYFGPGTRLLVL.

The chain employs TRBV2 and TRBJ1-2, with TRBD1 matching 10 bases. This CDR3 is 16 amino acids long. Germline loops: CDR1 SNHLY, CDR2 FYNNEI. V was pared by 8 bases and J by 7 bases, with 16 bases of the junction left unmatched. CDR3 DNA: TGTGCCAGCCCCCTTAGTTGGGACAGGGGCCAGGCTGGCTACACCTTC. This sequence encodes CASPLSWDRGQAGYTF.

J is TRBJ2-1 and V is TRBV7-9, with TRBD2 matching over 7 bases. The germline V gene encodes CDR1 SEHNR and CDR2 FQNEAQ (reference sequence). The trim removed 0 bases at V and 9 bases at J, leaving 8 bases unmatched. CDR3 length: 15 residues. CDR3 amino acids: CASSLAPLLAAEQFF. CDR3 nucleotide sequence: TGTGCCAGCAGCTTAGCGCCACTCCTAGCGGCTGAGCAGTTCTTC.

V gene TRBV7-2 combines with J gene TRBJ2-5; TRBD2 aligns across 10 bases. This CDR3 spans 18 amino acids. Looked up from germline, CDR1 is SGHTA and CDR2 is FQGNSA. V was pared by 1 base and J by 2 bases, with 10 bases of the junction left unmatched. As DNA, the CDR3 is TGTGCCAGCAGCTTAGTTCCTAGCGGGGGAATAATTCAAGAGACCCAGTACTTC. This translates into CASSLVPSGGIIQETQYF.